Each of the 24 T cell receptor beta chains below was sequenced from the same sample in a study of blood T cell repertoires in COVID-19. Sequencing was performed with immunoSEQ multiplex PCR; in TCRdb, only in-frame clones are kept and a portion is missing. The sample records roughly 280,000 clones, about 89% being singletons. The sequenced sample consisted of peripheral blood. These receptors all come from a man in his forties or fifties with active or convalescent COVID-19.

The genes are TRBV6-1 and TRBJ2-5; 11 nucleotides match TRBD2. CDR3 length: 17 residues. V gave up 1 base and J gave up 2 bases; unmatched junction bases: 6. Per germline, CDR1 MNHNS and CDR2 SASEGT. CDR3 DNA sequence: TGTGCCAGCAGTGAAGGAACGGGACTAGCGGATCAAGAGACCCAGTACTTC. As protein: CASSEGTGLADQETQYF.

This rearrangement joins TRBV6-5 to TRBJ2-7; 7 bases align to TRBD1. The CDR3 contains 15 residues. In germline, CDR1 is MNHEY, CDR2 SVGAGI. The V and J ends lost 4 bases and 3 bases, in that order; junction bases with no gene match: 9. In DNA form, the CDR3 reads TGTGCCAGCAGTTTATCCGGGACAGACTACTACGAGCAGTACTTC. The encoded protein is CASSLSGTDYYEQYF.

In DNA, the CDR3 is TGTGCCAGCAGCTTAACGACAGGGGGCTGGACTGAAGCTTTCTTT. Amino acid sequence: CASSLTTGGWTEAFF. The genes are TRBV5-6 and TRBJ1-1; 10 bases agree with TRBD1. Trimming took 2 bases from V and 5 from J; bases not matched to a gene: 6. The CDR3 runs 15 residues. Germline loops: CDR1 SGHDT, CDR2 YYEEEE.

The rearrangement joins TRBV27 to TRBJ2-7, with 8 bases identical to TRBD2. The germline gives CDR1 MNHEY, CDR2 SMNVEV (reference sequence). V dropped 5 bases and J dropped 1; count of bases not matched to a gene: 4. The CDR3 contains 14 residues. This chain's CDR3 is CASSHGTSSYEQYF. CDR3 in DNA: TGTGCCAGCAGTCACGGGACTAGTTCCTACGAGCAGTACTTC.

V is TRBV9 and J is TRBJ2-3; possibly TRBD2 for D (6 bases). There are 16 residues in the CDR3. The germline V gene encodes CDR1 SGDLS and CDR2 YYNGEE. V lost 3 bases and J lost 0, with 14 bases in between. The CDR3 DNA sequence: TGTGCCAGCAGCGCCGGGTCGGGGACTAGCACAGATACGCAGTATTTT. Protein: CASSAGSGTSTDTQYF.

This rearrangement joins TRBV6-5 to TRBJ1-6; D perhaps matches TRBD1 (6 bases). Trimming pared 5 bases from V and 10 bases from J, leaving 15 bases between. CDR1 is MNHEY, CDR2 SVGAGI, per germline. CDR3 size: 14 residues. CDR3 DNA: TGTGCCAGCAGTCACCGGGACAAACGGTCACCCCTCCACTTT. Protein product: CASSHRDKRSPLHF.

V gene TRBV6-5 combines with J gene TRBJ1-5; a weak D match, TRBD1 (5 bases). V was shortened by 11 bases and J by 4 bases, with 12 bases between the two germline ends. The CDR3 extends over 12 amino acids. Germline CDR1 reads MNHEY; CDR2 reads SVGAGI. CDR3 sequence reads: CASWAGNQPQHF. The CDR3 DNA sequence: TGTGCCTCCTGGGCAGGGAATCAGCCCCAGCATTTT.

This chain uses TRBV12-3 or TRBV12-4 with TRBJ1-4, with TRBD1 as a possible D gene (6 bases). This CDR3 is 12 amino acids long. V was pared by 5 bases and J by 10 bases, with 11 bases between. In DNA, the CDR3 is TGTGCCAGCAGTAGACAGGAGAGAAAACTGTTTTTT. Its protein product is CASSRQERKLFF.

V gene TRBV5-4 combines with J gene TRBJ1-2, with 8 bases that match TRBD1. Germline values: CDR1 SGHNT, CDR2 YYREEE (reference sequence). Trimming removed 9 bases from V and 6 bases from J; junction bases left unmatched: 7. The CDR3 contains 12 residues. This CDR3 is CAIGQGGDGYTF. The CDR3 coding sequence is TGTGCCATCGGACAGGGCGGCGATGGCTACACCTTC.

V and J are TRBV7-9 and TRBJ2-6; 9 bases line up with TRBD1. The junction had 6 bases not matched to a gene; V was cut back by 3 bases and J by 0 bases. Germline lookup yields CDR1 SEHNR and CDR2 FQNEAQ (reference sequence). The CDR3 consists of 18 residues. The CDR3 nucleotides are TGTGCCAGCAGCTTCGCGGACAGGGGCGGCTCTGGGGCCAACGTCCTGACTTTC. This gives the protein CASSFADRGGSGANVLTF.

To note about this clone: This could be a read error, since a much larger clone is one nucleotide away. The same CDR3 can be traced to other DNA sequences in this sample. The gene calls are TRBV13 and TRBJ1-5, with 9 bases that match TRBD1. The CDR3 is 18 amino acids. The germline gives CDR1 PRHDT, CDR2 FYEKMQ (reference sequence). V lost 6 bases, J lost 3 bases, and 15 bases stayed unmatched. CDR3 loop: CASSSIGKGDRDNQPQHF. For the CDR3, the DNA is TGTGCCAGCAGTTCGATTGGGAAAGGGGACAGGGACAATCAGCCCCAGCATTTT.

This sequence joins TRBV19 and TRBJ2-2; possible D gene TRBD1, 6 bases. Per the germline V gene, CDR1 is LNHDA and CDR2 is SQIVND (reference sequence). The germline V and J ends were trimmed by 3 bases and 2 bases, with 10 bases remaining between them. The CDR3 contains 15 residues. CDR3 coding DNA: TGTGCCAGTAGTATGAGACAGGCAAACACCGGGGAGCTGTTTTTT. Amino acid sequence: CASSMRQANTGELFF.

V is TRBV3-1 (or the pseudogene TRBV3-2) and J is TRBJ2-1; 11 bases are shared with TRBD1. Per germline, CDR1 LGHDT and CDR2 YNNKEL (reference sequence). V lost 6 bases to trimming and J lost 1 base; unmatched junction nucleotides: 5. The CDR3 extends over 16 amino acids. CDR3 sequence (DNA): TGTGCCAGCAGAAGGACAGGGGGCTCTTCCTACAATGAGCAGTTCTTC. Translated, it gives CASRRTGGSSYNEQFF.

This CDR3 reads CASSPPTGNNSPLHF. The CDR3 DNA reads TGTGCCAGCTCACCACCGACGGGAAATAATTCACCCCTCCACTTT. The genes are TRBV18 and TRBJ1-6; D remains unclear. This CDR3 comprises 15 residues. CDR1 and CDR2 from the germline V gene are KGHSH and LQKENI. The V gene lost 0 bases and the J gene lost 5 bases, with 8 bases spanning the gap.

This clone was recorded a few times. The CDR3 sequence is CASIQTWQGDGYTF. The CDR3 DNA follows: TGTGCCAGCATTCAGACCTGGCAGGGGGACGGCTACACCTTC. The chain is built from TRBV28 and TRBJ1-2; TRBD1 matches 7 bases. This CDR3 contains 14 residues. V trimming: 7 bases; J trimming: 8 bases; junction bases outside the gene matches: 13. Looked up from germline, CDR1 is MDHEN and CDR2 is SYDVKM.

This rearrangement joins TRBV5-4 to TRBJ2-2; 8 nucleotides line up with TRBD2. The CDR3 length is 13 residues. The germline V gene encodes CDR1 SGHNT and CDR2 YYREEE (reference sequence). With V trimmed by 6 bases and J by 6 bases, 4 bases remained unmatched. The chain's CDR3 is CASTAGGAGELFF. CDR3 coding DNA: TGTGCCAGCACGGCCGGGGGGGCCGGGGAGCTGTTTTTT.

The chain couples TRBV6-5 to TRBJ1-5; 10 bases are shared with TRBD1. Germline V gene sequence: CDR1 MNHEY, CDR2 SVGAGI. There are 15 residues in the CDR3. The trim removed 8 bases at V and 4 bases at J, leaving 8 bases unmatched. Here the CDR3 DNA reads TGTGCCAGCGGGTCCGGGACAGGGGTAAATCAGCCCCAGCATTTT. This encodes CASGSGTGVNQPQHF.

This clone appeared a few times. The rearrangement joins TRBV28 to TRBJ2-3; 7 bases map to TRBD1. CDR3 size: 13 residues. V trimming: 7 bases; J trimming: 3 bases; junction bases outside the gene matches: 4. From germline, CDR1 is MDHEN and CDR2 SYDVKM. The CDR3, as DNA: TGTGCCAGCAAAATACAGGGGACAGATACGCAGTATTTT. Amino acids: CASKIQGTDTQYF.

CDR3 loop: CASRAGAGGAREQFF. The CDR3, as DNA: TGTGCCAGCAGAGCCGGTGCTGGCGGGGCCCGTGAGCAGTTCTTC. This chain connects TRBV2 to TRBJ2-1, with a tentative D call TRBD2 (6 bases). This CDR3 region has 15 residues. Looked up from germline, CDR1 is SNHLY and CDR2 is FYNNEI. Trimming left V 6 bases short and J 9 bases short, with 21 bases between.

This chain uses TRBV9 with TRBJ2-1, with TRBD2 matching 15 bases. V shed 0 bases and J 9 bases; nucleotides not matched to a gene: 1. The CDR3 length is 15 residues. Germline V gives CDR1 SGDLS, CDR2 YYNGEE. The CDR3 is CASSVEGLAGGEQFF. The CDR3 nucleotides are TGTGCCAGCAGCGTAGAGGGACTAGCGGGAGGTGAGCAGTTCTTC.

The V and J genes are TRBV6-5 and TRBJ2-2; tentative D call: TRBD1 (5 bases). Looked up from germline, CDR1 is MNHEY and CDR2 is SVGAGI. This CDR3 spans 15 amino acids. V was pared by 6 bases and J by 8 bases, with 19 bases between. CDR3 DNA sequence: TGTGCCAGCAGCTCGCCCGGGCAGGGAATGGGGGAGCTGTTTTTT. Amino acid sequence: CASSSPGQGMGELFF.

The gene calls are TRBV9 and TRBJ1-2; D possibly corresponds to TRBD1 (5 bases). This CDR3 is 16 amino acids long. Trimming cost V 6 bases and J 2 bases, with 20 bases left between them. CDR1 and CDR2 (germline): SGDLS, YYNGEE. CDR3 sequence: CASTEAGAAGNYGYTF. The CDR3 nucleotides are TGTGCCAGCACCGAAGCCGGGGCAGCGGGAAACTATGGCTACACCTTC. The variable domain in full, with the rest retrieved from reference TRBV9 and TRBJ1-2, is DSGVTQTPKHLITATGQRVTLRCSPRSGDLSVYWYQQSLDQGLQFLIQYYNGEERAKGNILERFSAQQFPDLHSELNLSSLELGDSALYFCASTEAGAAGNYGYTFGSGTRLTVV.

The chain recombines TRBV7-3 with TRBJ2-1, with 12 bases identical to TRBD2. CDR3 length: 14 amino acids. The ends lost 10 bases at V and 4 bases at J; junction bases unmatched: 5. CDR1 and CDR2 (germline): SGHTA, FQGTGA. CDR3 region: CATNLAGGYNEQFF. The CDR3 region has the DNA TGTGCCACCAATCTAGCGGGGGGGTACAATGAGCAGTTCTTC.

Here the CDR3 DNA reads TGTGCCACCAGTGATTACCGGAACTATGGCTACACCTTC. It is translated as CATSDYRNYGYTF. The J gene is TRBJ1-2, the V gene TRBV24-1; D is ambiguous. There are 13 residues in the CDR3. V lost 2 bases and J lost 2, with 5 bases in between. From germline, CDR1 is KGHDR and CDR2 SFDVKD.